This T cell receptor (beta chain) emerged from a study of T cells after yellow fever vaccination. Broader study findings: Weaker, the secondary response peaked sooner, at day 5 versus 15.

This clonotype was counted a few times. What it binds is not known. In TCRdb, the 5' RACE reads were re-called with MiXCR into one record per CDR3 protein. The sample has more than 450,000 distinct CDR3 sequences; 21% are singletons. This specimen consisted of PBMCs, obtained roughly 20 days after the first yellow fever vaccination. This receptor was identified in a man in his late teens or twenties who received the YFV17D yellow fever vaccine.

The CDR3 nucleotides read TGCGCCAGCAGCTTTCAGCAGATTGGCGAAAAACTGTTTTTT. This encodes CASSFQQIGEKLFF. The chain is built from TRBV5-1 and TRBJ1-4; D unresolved. V lost 2 bases and J 8 bases, leaving 13 bases between the germline ends. Germline CDR1 SGHRS, CDR2 YFSETQ. CDR3 length: 14 amino acids. The whole variable domain, filled in from reference TRBV5-1 and TRBJ1-4, reads KAGVTQTPRYLIKTRGQQVTLSCSPISGHRSVSWYQQTPGQGLQFLFEYFSETQRNKGNFPGRFSGRQFSNSRSEMNVSTLELGDSALYLCASSFQQIGEKLFFGSGTQLSVL.